These T cell receptor beta chains were read from a single sample in a study of shared clonotypes between healthy human individuals. Method: immunoSEQ multiplex PCR; TCRdb's copy keeps in-frame clones and lacks some. The sample shows about 960,000 clones, less than 85% of them seen only once. Sequencing was done on a sample of memory CD4+ T cells sorted from blood. These receptors were taken from a young man in good health. CDR3s include the opening cysteine and the closing phenylalanine or tryptophan.

j_call v_call cdr3_aa
TRBJ1-2 TRBV30 CAWTLTGGFGYTF
TRBJ1-3 TRBV27 CASSPQSGGNTIYF
TRBJ2-3 TRBV7-9 CASSLYQDTQYF
TRBJ2-7 TRBV10-3 CAISVGREQYF
TRBJ1-2 TRBV5-1 CASSSDGYGYTF
TRBJ2-6 TRBV4-3 CASSPYWASGRAPGANVLTF
TRBJ2-3 TRBV5-8 CASSLIALSSTDTQYF
TRBJ1-6 TRBV30 CAWSVSGGQSPLHF
TRBJ2-1 TRBV29-1 CSGQSSSYNEQFF
TRBJ1-2 TRBV7-2 CASSLFPGNYGYTF
TRBJ1-4 TRBV5-1 CASSFGEKLFF
TRBJ1-1 TRBV5-1 CASSLGDRGFEAFF
TRBJ2-7 TRBV7-8 CASSFGEAGEQYF
TRBJ1-4 TRBV30 CAWSDTSEKLFF
TRBJ1-5 TRBV4-1 CASSQVLGTGDRYSNQPQHF
TRBJ1-6 TRBV5-6 CASSSIGTGGSSPLHF
TRBJ2-7 TRBV6-1 CASSPGGFYEQYF
TRBJ1-6 TRBV27 CASSFGGQSYNSPLHF
TRBJ1-2 TRBV25-1 CASSDLTGGSSYTF
TRBJ2-7 TRBV10-2 CASSGTESNYEQYF